This TCR beta chain emerged from a study of metastatic and nonmetastatic thyroid tumors. At the level of the study: Peripheral blood and tumor or nodule samples from malignant and benign thyroid patients were compared.

With MiXCR, TCRdb called clones anew from the PCR reads. Altogether 30,000 to 40,000 clones are present, roughly a quarter being singletons, with the ten largest covering roughly 8.8%. The CDR3 extends over 17 amino acids. CDR1 and CDR2 (germline): SGHVS, FQNEAQ. Trimming removed 1 base at V and 5 bases at J, with 15 bases between. No patient had received any treatment before thyroid surgery. As for this clone: This CDR3 is missing its conserved last phenylalanine or tryptophan, likely due to a read error.

Sequences were obtained from blood. The rearrangement uses TRBV7-8 and TRBJ1-6; D may be TRBD1 (5 bases). The receptor was derived from a female donor with papillary thyroid cancer or a benign thyroid nodule (not recorded which). Some clones in this sample may be carry-over from other donors' samples. The chain's CDR3 is CASSLGGVLVNNSPLHS. The CDR3 DNA reads as TGTGCCAGCAGCTTAGGGGGGGTTCTAGTGAATAATTCACCCCTCCACTCT.